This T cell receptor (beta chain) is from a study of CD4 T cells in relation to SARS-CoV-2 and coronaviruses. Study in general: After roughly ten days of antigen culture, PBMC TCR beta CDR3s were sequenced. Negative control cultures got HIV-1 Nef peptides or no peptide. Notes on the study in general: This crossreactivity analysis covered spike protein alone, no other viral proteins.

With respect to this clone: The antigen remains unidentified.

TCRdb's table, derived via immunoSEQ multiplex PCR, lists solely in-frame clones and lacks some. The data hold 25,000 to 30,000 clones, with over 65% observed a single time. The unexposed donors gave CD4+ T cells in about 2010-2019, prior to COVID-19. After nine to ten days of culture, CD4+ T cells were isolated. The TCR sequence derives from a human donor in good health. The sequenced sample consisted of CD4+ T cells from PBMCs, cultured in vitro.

As DNA, the CDR3 is TGTGCCAGCTCACCGGACGGGAACACTGAAGCTTTCTTT. Encoded protein: CASSPDGNTEAFF. The rearrangement links TRBV18 to TRBJ1-1; D remains ambiguous. Trimming removed 3 bases from V and 1 base from J, with 6 bases in between. This CDR3 region has 13 residues. Germline loops: CDR1 KGHSH, CDR2 LQKENI.